Each of the 23 T cell receptor beta chains below was sequenced from the same sample in a study of cytomegalovirus exposure and HLA in healthy donors. PCR used 60 Vbeta primers and 13 Jbeta primers. This table comes from immunoSEQ multiplex PCR, and its TCRdb copy is limited to in-frame clones, with some not included. The sample carries fewer than 60,000 clones, around three quarters recorded once. The sequencing sample was made of PBMCs. These TCRs come from a woman in her thirties or forties in good health and CMV-seropositive.

This clone occurred once. The chain has TRBV15 and TRBJ2-3; TRBD2 aligns across 11 bases. The trim removed 6 bases at V and 5 bases at J, leaving 13 bases unmatched. The length of the CDR3 is 17 residues. CDR1 and CDR2 (germline): LNHNV, YYDKDF (reference sequence). CDR3: CATRGQGGSGGVDTQYF. The CDR3 bases are TGTGCCACCAGAGGGCAAGGGGGTAGCGGGGGGGTAGATACGCAGTATTTT.

The V and J genes are TRBV5-1 and TRBJ2-3, with a possible D match to TRBD2 (5 bases). The germline V and J ends were trimmed by 7 bases and 3 bases, with 15 bases remaining between them. The V gene's germline CDR1 is SGHRS and CDR2 YFSETQ. The CDR3 runs to 14 residues. This CDR3 reads CASEKAAMTDTQYF. In DNA form, the CDR3 reads TGCGCCAGCGAAAAAGCGGCTATGACAGATACGCAGTATTTT.

The chain has TRBV25-1 and TRBJ1-2; D not resolved. The V end lost 6 bases, the J end lost 0 bases, and 5 bases lay between the germline ends. Germline assignment: CDR1 MGHDK and CDR2 SYGVNS. The CDR3 has 12 residues. CDR3 DNA sequence: TGTGCCAGCAGCGTTTCTAACTATGGCTACACCTTC. Translated, it gives CASSVSNYGYTF.

The V and J genes are TRBV4-3 and TRBJ1-5; 8 nucleotides line up with TRBD1. This CDR3 contains 15 residues. After removal of 4 bases from V and 6 bases from J, the junction contained 8 bases not matched to a gene. CDR1 is LGHNA, CDR2 YSLEER, per germline. The CDR3 DNA reads TGCGCCAGCAGCCGGAAGACAGGGGAGGGTCAGCCCCAGCATTTT. It translates to CASSRKTGEGQPQHF.

The chain uses TRBV6-5 and TRBJ1-2; TRBD1 is a possible D gene (6 bases). The germline V gene has CDR1 MNHEY and CDR2 SVGAGI. V was trimmed by 2 bases and J by 8 bases, leaving 12 bases between them. The CDR3 extends over 13 amino acids. CDR3 loop: CASSYRTEGGYTF. In DNA, the CDR3 is TGTGCCAGCAGTTACAGGACAGAGGGGGGCTACACCTTC.

The chain employs TRBV7-2 and TRBJ1-2, with D hard to call. V was trimmed by 5 bases and J by 4 bases, leaving 17 bases between them. This CDR3 has 15 amino acids. Germline V lookup: CDR1 SGHTA, CDR2 FQGNSA. The CDR3 sequence: CASSPTTFSGYGYTF. CDR3 bases: TGTGCCAGCAGCCCAACGACATTCAGTGGCTATGGCTACACCTTC.

The V and J genes are TRBV7-6 and TRBJ1-1, with D unresolved. There are 13 residues in the CDR3. CDR1 SGHVS and CDR2 FNYEAQ come from the germline V gene. Trimming pared 3 bases from V and 3 bases from J, leaving 8 bases between. DNA of the CDR3: TGTGCCAGCAGCTTTCAGTCGTACACTGAAGCTTTCTTT. Translating gives CASSFQSYTEAFF.

The V and J genes are TRBV19 and TRBJ1-5; tentative D call: TRBD1 (5 bases). Germline CDR1 and CDR2: LNHDA and SQIVND (reference sequence). The CDR3 contains 13 residues. V lost 0 bases to trimming and J lost 10 bases, with 10 bases between them. CDR3 residues: CASSIEQGAPQHF. The CDR3 bases are TGTGCCAGTAGTATAGAGCAGGGTGCACCCCAGCATTTT.

The chain is built from TRBV11-2 and TRBJ2-7; 12 bases are shared with TRBD2. There are 17 residues in the CDR3. V trimming: 5 bases; J trimming: 3 bases; junction bases outside the gene matches: 11. Germline V gives CDR1 SGHAT, CDR2 FQNNGV. The CDR3 DNA reads as TGTGCCAGCAGCAGCGGGACTAGCGGGCCAAAAATCTACGAGCAGTACTTC. Its protein product is CASSSGTSGPKIYEQYF.

The rearrangement joins TRBV6-1 to TRBJ1-1; TRBD1 matches at 9 bases. V lost 8 bases, J lost 4 bases, and 5 bases stayed unmatched. This CDR3 contains 13 residues. Germline CDR1 is MNHNS and CDR2 is SASEGT. The CDR3 is CASDQTGGTEAFF. In DNA form, the CDR3 reads TGTGCCAGCGACCAGACAGGGGGCACTGAAGCTTTCTTT.

This chain joins TRBV6-6 and TRBJ1-1, with D possibly matching TRBD1 (6 bases). The length of the CDR3 is 15 residues. Germline V gives CDR1 MNHNY, CDR2 SVGAGI (reference sequence). V lost 7 bases and J 6 bases, leaving 21 bases between the germline ends. The CDR3 sequence is CASTTGRGANAEAFF. CDR3 nucleotides: TGTGCCAGCACCACGGGGAGGGGGGCCAACGCTGAAGCTTTCTTT.

This chain connects TRBV6-5 to TRBJ1-1, with a possible D match to TRBD1 (6 bases). The CDR3 is 14 amino acids. Germline CDR1 MNHEY, CDR2 SVGAGI. V lost 5 bases and J 0 bases, leaving 10 bases between the germline ends. The CDR3 DNA is TGTGCCAGCAGTAGAGGACAGTTGAACACTGAAGCTTTCTTT. Protein: CASSRGQLNTEAFF.

V gene TRBV19 combines with J gene TRBJ2-1; a weak D match, TRBD1 (6 bases). Trimming took off 4 bases at V and 7 bases at J, with 20 bases between the two ends. The CDR3 is 16 amino acids. Germline V gene sequence: CDR1 LNHDA, CDR2 SQIVND (reference sequence). The CDR3 region has the DNA TGTGCCAGTAGTACGAAAAACCCGGGACATAGAAATGAGCAGTTCTTC. Its translation is CASSTKNPGHRNEQFF.

The V call is TRBV11-2, the J call TRBJ2-1; a possible D gene is TRBD2 (6 bases). This CDR3 contains 15 residues. Germline loops: CDR1 SGHAT, CDR2 FQNNGV. Trimming pared 7 bases from V and 9 bases from J, leaving 22 bases between. CDR3 sequence (DNA): TGTGCCAGCACCCCAACCCGGGGGAAGGTCGTTGAGCAGTTCTTC. It encodes CASTPTRGKVVEQFF.

The CDR3 DNA sequence: TGTGCCAGCAGTGATGGGCACGTATCCTATAATTCACCCCTCCACTTT. Protein sequence: CASSDGHVSYNSPLHF. J is TRBJ1-6 and V is TRBV6-1; D gene unclear. Germline CDR1 is MNHNS and CDR2 is SASEGT. The CDR3 is 16 amino acids. V gave up 3 bases and J gave up 1 base, with 10 bases separating them.

The chain combines TRBV5-6 with TRBJ1-6; D is undetermined. Germline V CDR1 and CDR2: SGHDT, YYEEEE. CDR3 length: 16 residues. Deletions cut 1 base from V and 9 bases from J, with 17 bases between. In DNA form, the CDR3 reads TGTGCCAGCAGCTTGTATTCGTGGCAATTTGGTTCACCCCTCCACTTT. Amino acids: CASSLYSWQFGSPLHF.

This sequence joins TRBV30 and TRBJ1-1, with D perhaps TRBD1 (6 bases). This CDR3 spans 13 amino acids. Trimming pared 3 bases from V and 4 bases from J, leaving 12 bases between. Germline CDR1 is GTSNPN and CDR2 is SVGIG (reference sequence). CDR3 region: CAWRVQGSTEAFF. In DNA, the CDR3 is TGTGCCTGGAGGGTCCAGGGGAGCACTGAAGCTTTCTTT. Full variable domain (outside the CDR3, taken from reference TRBV30 and TRBJ1-1): SQTIHQWPATLVQPVGSPLSLECTVEGTSNPNLYWYRQAAGRGLQLLFYSVGIGQISSEVPQNLSASRPQDRQFILSSKKLLLSDSGFYLCAWRVQGSTEAFFGQGTRLTVV.

In its sample, this clone was seen once. The chain links TRBV5-1 to TRBJ1-3; 9 nucleotides line up with TRBD1. V trimming: 4 bases; J trimming: 2 bases; junction bases outside the gene matches: 4. CDR1 SGHRS and CDR2 YFSETQ come from the germline V gene. The CDR3 covers 15 residues. The CDR3 nucleotides read TGCGCCAGCAGCCCGAGGACAGGGGCTGGAAACACCATATATTTT. This sequence encodes CASSPRTGAGNTIYF.

The rearrangement uses TRBV27 and TRBJ2-7, with D tentatively TRBD1 (6 bases). Per germline, CDR1 MNHEY and CDR2 SMNVEV (reference sequence). This CDR3 spans 19 amino acids. Trimming removed 8 bases from V and 0 bases from J, with 29 bases in between. DNA for the CDR3: TGTGCCAGCTCGACCCTTCCGGGACACGTGCAAAGAAGCTCCTACGAGCAGTACTTC. It translates to CASSTLPGHVQRSSYEQYF.

This clone was detected only a few times. This chain connects TRBV9 to TRBJ2-7; possibly TRBD2 for D (5 bases). CDR1 and CDR2 (germline): SGDLS, YYNGEE. V lost 4 bases to trimming and J lost 5 bases, with 19 bases between them. CDR3 length: 15 residues. The CDR3 DNA follows: TGTGCCAGCAGCAGAGGGCCAAGGGCAGGCGACGAGCAGTACTTC. As protein: CASSRGPRAGDEQYF.

This chain joins TRBV19 and TRBJ2-2; 9 positions match TRBD2. The trim removed 3 bases at V and 5 bases at J, leaving 4 bases unmatched. Germline V gene data show CDR1 as LNHDA and CDR2 as SQIVND (reference sequence). The CDR3 has 15 amino acids. CDR3 DNA sequence: TGTGCCAGTAGTATTGCGGGGGGGCTAACCGGGGAGCTGTTTTTT. Translating it yields CASSIAGGLTGELFF.

The chain couples TRBV19 to TRBJ1-6; 7 positions agree with TRBD1. J lost 6 bases, V lost 4 bases, and 9 bases had no gene match. The V gene's germline CDR1 is LNHDA and CDR2 SQIVND (reference sequence). The CDR3 contains 16 residues. Here the CDR3 DNA reads TGTGCCAGTAGTAGTGACGGACAGGCGGTTAATTCACCCCTCCACTTT. Its translation is CASSSDGQAVNSPLHF.

The rearrangement joins TRBV7-8 to TRBJ2-7; 7 nucleotides match TRBD1. After removal of 4 bases from V and 1 base from J, the junction contained 7 bases not matched to a gene. Germline V gene data show CDR1 as SGHVS and CDR2 as FQNEAQ. There are 15 residues in the CDR3. The CDR3 here is CASSSQGKRSYEQYF. The CDR3 nucleotides read TGTGCCAGCAGCTCACAGGGGAAGAGATCCTACGAGCAGTACTTC.